Shown below are 29 T cell receptor beta chains from a single sample sequenced in a study of graft-versus-host responses after intestinal transplantation. TCRdb's copy holds only in-frame clones and misses some; the assay was immunoSEQ multiplex PCR. The table has 13,000 or so clones, around 70% seen once; the top ten hold roughly 7.6%. To release intraepithelial and lamina propria lymphocytes, the graft tissue was processed. Sequencing used ileum tissue, obtained 16 days after intestinal transplant. The source of these receptors is a human patient who received an intestinal transplant, so some T cells may come from the graft donor.

This clone was counted a single time. The chain carries TRBV25-1 and TRBJ1-1, with 7 bases lining up with TRBD1. This CDR3 has 16 residues. The J segment lost 1 base and the V segment lost 8 bases, leaving 13 bases of the junction unmatched. CDR1 and CDR2 (germline): MGHDK, SYGVNS. This chain's CDR3 is CASEGQELPQNTEAFF. CDR3 in DNA: TGTGCCAGCGAAGGACAGGAACTCCCCCAGAACACTGAAGCTTTCTTT.

The J gene is TRBJ2-5, the V gene TRBV7-4, with TRBD1 as a possible D gene (6 bases). Deletions cut 2 bases from V and 1 base from J, with 14 bases between. CDR3 length: 16 amino acids. From germline, CDR1 is SGHVT and CDR2 SQSDAQ. CDR3 nucleotide sequence: TGTGCCAGCAGCTTAAGGGGACACCGGATCCAAGAGACCCAGTACTTC. It is translated as CASSLRGHRIQETQYF.

The V call is TRBV5-1, the J call TRBJ2-5; 8 nucleotides line up with TRBD2. The CDR3 has 16 residues. V dropped 4 bases and J dropped 2; count of bases not matched to a gene: 10. The V gene's germline CDR1 is SGHRS and CDR2 YFSETQ. CDR3: CASSRGGDWLQETQYF. CDR3 nucleotides: TGCGCCAGCAGCCGGGGGGGTGACTGGCTACAAGAGACCCAGTACTTC.

The rearrangement uses TRBV15 and TRBJ2-5, with no clear D. The J call is doubtful: the DNA matches TRBJ2-7 better. This CDR3 spans 17 amino acids. Looked up from germline, CDR1 is LNHNV and CDR2 is YYDKDF (reference sequence). The CDR3: CATSPLEVGLNSYEQYF. Here the CDR3 DNA reads TGTGCCACCAGCCCCCTCGAGGTAGGCTTAAATTCCTACGAGCAGTACTTC.

The J gene is TRBJ2-7, the V gene TRBV6-5; possibly TRBD1 for D (6 bases). The CDR3 consists of 13 residues. Germline assignment: CDR1 MNHEY and CDR2 SVGAGI. Trimming took 2 bases from V and 1 from J, leaving 6 bases between them. CDR3 in DNA: TGTGCCAGCAGTTACGGACAGTCCTACGAGCAGTACTTC. As protein: CASSYGQSYEQYF.

This clone was detected once. This chain uses TRBV7-8 with TRBJ2-2; D gene ambiguous. With 5 bases removed from V and 3 bases from J, the gap between germline ends came to 28 bases. CDR1 and CDR2 (germline): SGHVS, FQNEAQ. The CDR3 is made up of 20 amino acids. The CDR3 region is CASSPSPPIYYLRYTGELFF. CDR3 sequence (DNA): TGTGCCAGCAGCCCTTCGCCCCCTATATACTACCTAAGATACACCGGGGAGCTGTTTTTT.

CDR3 DNA: TGTGCCAGCAGACGGACAGGGTTTGGGGAACGGGAGACCCAGTACTTC. Its protein product is CASRRTGFGERETQYF. This rearrangement joins TRBV28 to TRBJ2-5; TRBD1 matches at 8 bases. This CDR3 comprises 16 residues. Germline lookup yields CDR1 MDHEN and CDR2 SYDVKM. After removal of 6 bases from V and 5 bases from J, the junction contained 14 bases not matched to a gene.

The chain links TRBV6-1 to TRBJ1-5; D ambiguous. Germline CDR1 MNHNS, CDR2 SASEGT. The CDR3 extends over 14 amino acids. V lost 5 bases and J 3 bases, leaving 11 bases between the germline ends. This chain's CDR3 is CASSQIGVNQPQHF. CDR3 coding DNA: TGTGCCAGCAGTCAGATCGGGGTCAATCAGCCCCAGCATTTT.

The CDR3 DNA reads TGTGCCAGTAGTATTAAACATGCAACTAATGAAAAACTGTTTTTT. Protein product: CASSIKHATNEKLFF. This chain connects TRBV19 to TRBJ1-4; D gene ambiguous. V was shortened by 3 bases and J by 0 bases, with 8 bases between the two germline ends. There are 15 residues in the CDR3. The germline CDR1 and CDR2 sequences are LNHDA and SQIVND (reference sequence). The full variable domain, with the rest looked up from reference TRBV19 and TRBJ1-4, is DGGITQSPKYLFRKEGQNVTLSCEQNLNHDAMYWYRQDPGQGLRLIYYSQIVNDFQKGDIAEGYSVSREKKESFPLTVTSAQKNPTAFYLCASSIKHATNEKLFFGSGTQLSVL.

In its sample, this clone was seen a few times. The V call is TRBV4-2, the J call TRBJ1-2, with D tentatively TRBD1 (5 bases). CDR1 LGHNA and CDR2 YNFKEQ come from the germline V gene. The CDR3 is 14 amino acids. Trimming took off 4 bases at V and 4 bases at J, with 13 bases between the two ends. This CDR3 reads CASSLEWGSYGYTF. CDR3 nucleotides: TGTGCCAGCAGCCTAGAGTGGGGCAGCTATGGCTACACCTTC.

The chain recombines TRBV21-1 with TRBJ1-1; TRBD1, the table's D call, was not compared with the DNA. TRBV21-1 is shown as a pseudogene. The CDR3 runs 16 residues. The CDR3 region has the DNA TGTGCCAGCAGTGACAGGAAGCTACCAATTCGCACTGAAGCTTTCTTT. It is translated as CASSDRKLPIRTEAFF.

The V gene is TRBV15, the J gene TRBJ2-7; 9 bases align to TRBD1. Unmatched junction bases numbered 10, after V lost 0 bases and J lost 7 bases. Germline CDR1 and CDR2: LNHNV and YYDKDF (reference sequence). The CDR3 contains 16 residues. CDR3 DNA sequence: TGTGCCACCAGCAGAGATCTCGGGACAGGGCTTAAGGAGCAGTACTTC. Amino acids: CATSRDLGTGLKEQYF.

The chain has TRBV5-1 and TRBJ1-1, with a possible D match to TRBD1 (6 bases). Germline V gene sequence: CDR1 SGHRS, CDR2 YFSETQ. V shed 0 bases and J shed 1 base, with 7 bases lying between them. The CDR3 consists of 14 residues. The CDR3 DNA reads TGCGCCAGCAGCTTGGTAGGGGGGAACACTGAAGCTTTCTTT. It is translated as CASSLVGGNTEAFF. Using reference TRBV5-1 and TRBJ1-1 for the parts outside the CDR3, the full variable domain is KAGVTQTPRYLIKTRGQQVTLSCSPISGHRSVSWYQQTPGQGLQFLFEYFSETQRNKGNFPGRFSGRQFSNSRSEMNVSTLELGDSALYLCASSLVGGNTEAFFGQGTRLTVV.

This chain links TRBV30 with TRBJ2-7, with D maybe TRBD2 (6 bases). The germline V and J ends were trimmed by 4 bases and 2 bases, with 9 bases remaining between them. Germline CDR1 is GTSNPN and CDR2 is SVGIG (reference sequence). This CDR3 has 12 amino acids. The DNA of the CDR3 is TGTGCCTGGACTAGCGTTCCCTACGAGCAGTACTTC. Translated, it gives CAWTSVPYEQYF.

The chain carries TRBV4-1 and TRBJ2-3, with a weak D call TRBD1 (5 bases). This CDR3 spans 13 amino acids. CDR1 MGHRA and CDR2 YSYEKL come from the germline V gene. V lost 1 base to trimming and J lost 4 bases, with 6 bases between them. Written as DNA, the CDR3 is TGCGCCAGCAGCCAAGCAGGGTCAGATACGCAGTATTTT. This translates into CASSQAGSDTQYF.

This clone came up once. The J gene is TRBJ1-2, the V gene TRBV2, with 9 bases that match TRBD1. The V segment lost 3 bases and the J segment 0 bases; nucleotides outside the gene matches: 5. Germline V gene lookup returns CDR1 SNHLY and CDR2 FYNNEI. The CDR3 has 16 amino acids. The CDR3 protein is CASSEVQGAPNYGYTF. The CDR3 DNA reads as TGTGCCAGCAGTGAGGTACAGGGGGCGCCTAACTATGGCTACACCTTC.

The V gene is TRBV6-1, the J gene TRBJ2-7; TRBD1 is a possible D gene (6 bases). CDR1 MNHNS and CDR2 SASEGT come from the germline V gene. The V gene lost 4 bases and the J gene lost 2 bases, with 15 bases spanning the gap. The CDR3 is 15 residues long. CDR3 sequence (DNA): TGTGCCAGCAGTGGACCGGGACGGGACACCTACGAGCAGTACTTC. Protein product: CASSGPGRDTYEQYF.

The chain links TRBV4-3 to TRBJ1-2, with 9 bases fitting TRBD1. Germline lookup yields CDR1 LGHNA and CDR2 YSLEER. The CDR3 runs 15 residues. J lost 6 bases, V lost 3 bases, and 8 bases had no gene match. The CDR3 region is CASSQEQGAQNGYTF. In DNA, the CDR3 is TGCGCCAGCAGCCAGGAACAGGGGGCGCAGAATGGCTACACCTTC.

This chain connects TRBV9 to TRBJ2-1; D perhaps matches TRBD2 (6 bases). The germline CDR1 and CDR2 sequences are SGDLS and YYNGEE. Trimming took off 4 bases at V and 5 bases at J, with 19 bases between the two ends. The CDR3 has 16 residues. The CDR3 loop reads CASSPPLSGPNNEQFF. In DNA form, the CDR3 reads TGTGCCAGCAGCCCCCCCCTCAGCGGGCCTAACAATGAGCAGTTCTTC.

The chain joins TRBV6-6 to TRBJ2-5; TRBD1 matches at 9 bases. Germline CDR1 is MNHNY and CDR2 is SVGAGI (reference sequence). V shed 6 bases and J 4 bases; nucleotides not matched to a gene: 12. The CDR3 length is 16 residues. This chain's CDR3 is CASRTGGPQGGETQYF. The CDR3 DNA sequence: TGTGCCAGCAGGACAGGGGGTCCCCAGGGGGGAGAGACCCAGTACTTC.

The chain couples TRBV7-6 to TRBJ1-3; D gene uncertain. The length of the CDR3 is 16 residues. Germline CDR1 is SGHVS and CDR2 is FNYEAQ. V was pared by 0 bases and J by 3 bases, with 12 bases between. The CDR3 DNA follows: TGTGCCAGCAGCTTAGCCCCAAGACGGGATGGAAACACCATATATTTT. Encoded protein: CASSLAPRRDGNTIYF.

The chain joins TRBV7-2 to TRBJ2-7; D is unresolved. This CDR3 is 13 amino acids long. CDR1 and CDR2 (germline): SGHTA, FQGNSA. Trimming left V 1 base short and J 3 bases short, with 7 bases between. This CDR3 reads CASSLGGYYEQYF. In DNA form, the CDR3 reads TGTGCCAGCAGCTTAGGCGGCTACTACGAGCAGTACTTC.

This sequence joins TRBV7-9 and TRBJ1-2, with no clear D. Germline V lookup: CDR1 SEHNR, CDR2 FQNEAQ (reference sequence). V lost 2 bases to trimming and J lost 4 bases, with 11 bases between them. CDR3 length equals 14 residues. This CDR3 reads CASSLLRRPYGYTF. CDR3 sequence (DNA): TGTGCCAGCAGCTTATTGCGCAGGCCCTATGGCTACACCTTC.

The J gene is TRBJ2-2, the V gene TRBV30; D possibly corresponds to TRBD2 (6 bases). The V end was cut by 0 bases, the J end by 6 bases, with 8 bases between. Germline assignment: CDR1 GTSNPN and CDR2 SVGIG (reference sequence). The length of the CDR3 is 13 residues. The DNA of the CDR3 is TGTGCCTGGAGTGTCTCGGGGGCCGGGGAGCTGTTTTTT. Translation: CAWSVSGAGELFF.

The rearrangement joins TRBV2 to TRBJ2-5; 8 bases are shared with TRBD1. The CDR3 is 15 residues long. CDR1 is SNHLY and CDR2 is FYNNEI in the germline V gene. J gave up 0 bases and V 5 bases, and 5 bases lay outside the gene matches. CDR3 DNA: TGTGCCAGCAGTCGGAACAGGGGGAACCAAGAGACCCAGTACTTC. It yields the protein CASSRNRGNQETQYF.

This clone showed up just a few times. The gene calls are TRBV7-6 and TRBJ2-2, with 8 bases lining up with TRBD1. This CDR3 contains 16 residues. Trimming removed 4 bases from V and 1 base from J; junction bases left unmatched: 5. Germline loops: CDR1 SGHVS, CDR2 FNYEAQ. CDR3 nucleotide sequence: TGTGCCAGCAGCTGGGCCGGGACAGGGAACACCGGGGAGCTGTTTTTT. Translated: CASSWAGTGNTGELFF.

This clone was observed a handful of times. V is TRBV27 and J is TRBJ1-6, with TRBD1 matching over 7 bases. Germline values: CDR1 MNHEY, CDR2 SMNVEV (reference sequence). The CDR3 spans 14 residues. The J segment lost 10 bases and the V segment lost 6 bases, leaving 9 bases of the junction unmatched. CDR3 region: CASRGEGARSPLHF. The CDR3 DNA sequence: TGTGCCAGCAGGGGCGAGGGGGCGCGGTCACCCCTCCACTTT.

The chain combines TRBV5-4 with TRBJ2-3; 9 positions agree with TRBD1. Unmatched junction bases numbered 10, after V lost 5 bases and J lost 0 bases. This CDR3 is built from 17 residues. CDR1 SGHNT and CDR2 YYREEE come from the germline V gene (reference sequence). The CDR3: CASSQGDRVRSTDTQYF. The CDR3 DNA is TGTGCCAGCAGTCAGGGGGACAGGGTTCGGAGCACAGATACGCAGTATTTT.

The chain couples TRBV12-5 to TRBJ1-2; D uncertain. The CDR3 has 12 amino acids. Germline V CDR1 and CDR2: LGHNT, FRNRAP. Trimming took 3 bases from V and 6 from J, leaving 8 bases between them. CDR3 loop: CASGLWRNGYTF. CDR3 sequence (DNA): TGTGCTAGTGGTTTATGGAGAAATGGCTACACCTTC. The variable domain in full, completed from reference TRBV12-5 and TRBJ1-2, reads DARVTQTPRHKVTEMGQEVTMRCQPILGHNTVFWYRQTMMQGLELLAYFRNRAPLDDSGMPKDRFSAEMPDATLATLKIQPSEPRDSAVYFCASGLWRNGYTFGSGTRLTVV.